The 29 T cell receptor beta chains below were found in one sample sequenced in a study of T-cell reconstitution after alpha-beta-depleted transplantation in children. Unique molecular identifiers were incorporated during preparation of the TCRbeta library. MiXCR, applied by TCRdb to the PCR reads, yields one record per CDR3 protein. The table includes approximately 340,000 distinct CDR3 sequences, about 9.3% detected once. Here the sequenced sample was PBMCs from the stem cell graft donor, taken from the stem cell graft. Every receptor here comes from a human donor who donated a stem cell graft to a child with acute lymphoblastic leukemia.

This clonotype was observed many times. The chain recombines TRBV5-1 with TRBJ1-2, with D possibly being TRBD1 (6 bases). The V end lost 0 bases, the J end lost 4 bases, and 13 bases lay between the germline ends. The CDR3 is 15 residues long. Germline loops: CDR1 SGHRS, CDR2 YFSETQ. CDR3 coding DNA: TGCGCCAGCAGCTTGGTTGGGGGGCGTAGCTATGGCTACACCTTC. Translating gives CASSLVGGRSYGYTF. Combining the CDR3 with reference TRBV5-1 and TRBJ1-2 gives the whole variable domain KAGVTQTPRYLIKTRGQQVTLSCSPISGHRSVSWYQQTPGQGLQFLFEYFSETQRNKGNFPGRFSGRQFSNSRSEMNVSTLELGDSALYLCASSLVGGRSYGYTFGSGTRLTVV.

The chain couples TRBV5-1 to TRBJ1-6; D is uncertain. CDR3 length: 12 residues. Per the germline V gene, CDR1 is SGHRS and CDR2 is YFSETQ. Trimming took 0 bases from V and 9 from J, leaving 4 bases between them. Here the CDR3 reads CASSLEASPLHF. The CDR3 nucleotides read TGCGCCAGCAGCTTGGAGGCTTCACCCCTCCACTTT. The full variable domain, in which reference TRBV5-1 and TRBJ1-6 provide the parts outside the CDR3, is KAGVTQTPRYLIKTRGQQVTLSCSPISGHRSVSWYQQTPGQGLQFLFEYFSETQRNKGNFPGRFSGRQFSNSRSEMNVSTLELGDSALYLCASSLEASPLHFGNGTRLTVT.

The rearrangement uses TRBV11-1 and TRBJ2-1; 8 bases are a match to TRBD2. There are 16 residues in the CDR3. Looked up from germline, CDR1 is SGHAT and CDR2 is FQDESV (reference sequence). V was clipped by 4 bases and J by 7 bases; unmatched bases: 12. The CDR3 here is CASSSPTAGVPNEQFF. For the CDR3, the DNA is TGTGCCAGCAGCTCCCCCACAGCGGGAGTCCCTAATGAGCAGTTCTTC.

CDR3 sequence reads: CSAGRGQNIQYF. The CDR3 nucleotides read TGCAGTGCTGGAAGGGGGCAGAACATTCAGTACTTC. The chain recombines TRBV20-1 with TRBJ2-4; 7 nucleotides agree with TRBD1. The CDR3 has 12 amino acids. V gave up 5 bases and J gave up 7 bases; unmatched junction bases: 5. Germline CDR1 DFQATT, CDR2 SNEGSKA (reference sequence).

This clonotype has at least ten counts. The chain links TRBV20-1 to TRBJ2-2; D possibly corresponds to TRBD2 (6 bases). The germline V gene has CDR1 DFQATT and CDR2 SNEGSKA (reference sequence). The V end lost 1 base, the J end lost 3 bases, and 12 bases lay between the germline ends. CDR3 length: 15 amino acids. This chain's CDR3 is CSARVGGIDTGELFF. The CDR3 bases are TGCAGTGCTAGAGTCGGGGGAATCGACACCGGGGAGCTGTTTTTT.

The V gene is TRBV7-2, the J gene TRBJ1-2; no clear D gene. Trimming shortened V by 2 bases and J by 12 bases, and 13 bases separated the two germline ends. The CDR3 extends over 12 amino acids. Per germline, CDR1 SGHTA and CDR2 FQGNSA. The DNA of the CDR3 is TGTGCCAGCAGCTTACCGCGGAGCAGTAACACCTTC. Encoded protein: CASSLPRSSNTF.

This clonotype has a handful of counts. This chain's CDR3 is CASSLGLAVPGELFF. The CDR3, as DNA: TGTGCCAGCAGTTTAGGGCTAGCGGTCCCCGGGGAGCTGTTTTTT. The chain recombines TRBV27 with TRBJ2-2; TRBD2 matches at 7 bases. With V trimmed by 2 bases and J by 6 bases, 6 bases remained unmatched. CDR1 is MNHEY, CDR2 SMNVEV, per germline (reference sequence). CDR3 size: 15 residues.

This sequence joins TRBV30 and TRBJ2-3, with D possibly being TRBD2 (6 bases). Germline-derived CDR1 and CDR2 are GTSNPN and SVGIG (reference sequence). The V end lost 2 bases, the J end lost 4 bases, and 13 bases lay between the germline ends. This CDR3 has 14 amino acids. The CDR3 region is CAWSLALGADTQYF. In DNA form, the CDR3 reads TGTGCCTGGAGTCTAGCGCTAGGGGCAGATACGCAGTATTTT.

This clonotype showed up many times. The gene calls are TRBV29-1 and TRBJ1-2; D remains ambiguous. The CDR3 has 14 residues. Germline CDR1 is SQVTM and CDR2 is ANQGSEA. V gave up 2 bases and J gave up 4 bases, with 14 bases separating them. The CDR3 loop reads CSVEPGASIYGYTF. DNA for the CDR3: TGCAGCGTTGAACCTGGAGCCAGCATCTATGGCTACACCTTC.

The V call is TRBV5-6, the J call TRBJ2-7; D not certain. This CDR3 region has 13 residues. The germline V gene encodes CDR1 SGHDT and CDR2 YYEEEE. V lost 0 bases, J lost 7 bases, and 11 bases lay in between. CDR3 DNA: TGTGCCAGCAGCTTGGGAACCATTGGGGAGCAGTACTTC. This codes for CASSLGTIGEQYF.

The genes are TRBV4-2 and TRBJ1-4; 7 positions agree with TRBD1. Germline V gives CDR1 LGHNA, CDR2 YNFKEQ. There are 13 residues in the CDR3. V was pared by 4 bases and J by 12 bases, with 8 bases of the junction left unmatched. This chain's CDR3 is CASSPSSRGQLFF. The CDR3 nucleotides are TGTGCCAGCAGCCCGTCCTCGAGGGGGCAACTGTTTTTT.

This clonotype showed up many times. The V call is TRBV20-1, the J call TRBJ2-7; D might be TRBD2 (5 bases). In germline, CDR1 is DFQATT, CDR2 SNEGSKA (reference sequence). V was clipped by 0 bases and J by 6 bases, with 15 bases between them. This CDR3 contains 14 residues. The CDR3 loop reads CSARDPRGTGEQYF. The CDR3 DNA reads TGCAGTGCTAGAGATCCCCGGGGAACGGGCGAGCAGTACTTC.

This clonotype came up a few times. V and J are TRBV5-1 and TRBJ2-5, with TRBD2 identical over 11 bases. V lost 0 bases, J lost 2 bases, and 3 bases stayed unmatched. CDR3 length: 16 residues. CDR1 and CDR2 from the germline V gene are SGHRS and YFSETQ. The CDR3 reads CASSLGLAGSQETQYF. The CDR3 DNA sequence: TGCGCCAGCAGCTTGGGACTAGCGGGATCTCAAGAGACCCAGTACTTC.

This clonotype was detected only a few times. The gene calls are TRBV7-9 and TRBJ1-1; D remains ambiguous. CDR1 SEHNR and CDR2 FQNEAQ come from the germline V gene (reference sequence). V lost 1 base and J lost 7, with 13 bases in between. This CDR3 has 14 residues. Here the CDR3 DNA reads TGTGCCAGCAGCTTAGGTGGGGAACTGGTTGAAGCTTTCTTT. Its translation: CASSLGGELVEAFF.

This clonotype has more than one count but fewer than ten. The chain recombines TRBV7-8 with TRBJ1-2; D not certain. V was cut by 0 bases and J by 8 bases, with 10 bases left in between. The CDR3 runs to 13 residues. Germline CDR1 reads SGHVS; CDR2 reads FQNEAQ. The CDR3 DNA reads as TGTGCCAGCAGCTTAGCGGGAGGAAGCGGCTACACCTTC. Amino acid sequence: CASSLAGGSGYTF.

Many counts were recorded for this clonotype. The chain has TRBV5-6 and TRBJ2-1, with a possible D match to TRBD2 (6 bases). This CDR3 region has 12 residues. V lost 2 bases and J lost 7, with 7 bases in between. Germline-derived CDR1 and CDR2 are SGHDT and YYEEEE. CDR3 DNA sequence: TGTGCCAGCAGCTTCGGGGGAAATGAGCAGTTCTTC. It yields the protein CASSFGGNEQFF.

There are a few counts of this clonotype. This chain uses TRBV5-1 with TRBJ2-7; D is undetermined. V lost 5 bases and J lost 2, with 5 bases in between. Germline V gene sequence: CDR1 SGHRS, CDR2 YFSETQ. The CDR3 totals 11 residues. For the CDR3, the DNA is TGCGCCAGCAGGGACCCCTACGAGCAGTACTTC. As protein: CASRDPYEQYF.

The chain employs TRBV7-9 and TRBJ2-4; TRBD2 matches 8 bases. Germline CDR1 reads SEHNR; CDR2 reads FQNEAQ (reference sequence). This CDR3 has 13 amino acids. With 8 bases clipped from V and 9 bases from J, the junction kept 9 bases outside the gene matches. CDR3 protein: CASLGRGGGIQYF. The CDR3 nucleotides read TGTGCCAGCCTCGGGAGGGGAGGAGGCATTCAGTACTTC.

This clonotype was counted at least ten times. This chain uses TRBV6-1 with TRBJ1-1; maybe TRBD1 (6 bases). Trimming shortened V by 6 bases and J by 1 base, and 12 bases separated the two germline ends. The CDR3 consists of 14 residues. Germline CDR1 MNHNS, CDR2 SASEGT. The CDR3 coding sequence is TGTGCCAGCAGACTGGACAGCAGGAACACTGAAGCTTTCTTT. Amino acid sequence: CASRLDSRNTEAFF.

This clonotype showed up just a few times. The rearrangement uses TRBV10-3 and TRBJ2-1, with 10 bases that match TRBD1. This CDR3 has 15 residues. From germline, CDR1 is ENHRY and CDR2 SYGVKD. Unmatched junction bases numbered 9, after V lost 7 bases and J lost 6 bases. The CDR3 reads CAITLDRGGRNEQFF. Here the CDR3 DNA reads TGTGCCATCACCTTGGACAGGGGGGGTCGCAATGAGCAGTTCTTC.

The rearrangement uses TRBV3-1 and TRBJ2-4, with 8 bases aligning to TRBD2. The germline V gene has CDR1 LGHDT and CDR2 YNNKEL (reference sequence). Germline trimming cut 0 bases from V and 5 bases from J; bases unmatched to any gene: 18. The CDR3 length is 20 residues. The CDR3 DNA sequence: TGTGCCAGCAGCCAAGATCTGGTCGGACTAGCCGTTGGGGAACAAAACATTCAGTACTTC. Translating gives CASSQDLVGLAVGEQNIQYF.

V and J are TRBV18 and TRBJ2-3, with 7 bases fitting TRBD2. CDR1 and CDR2 (germline): KGHSH, LQKENI. This CDR3 comprises 14 residues. Losses at the gene ends were 0 bases for V and 5 bases for J; bases not matched to a gene: 2. CDR3 nucleotides: TGTGCCAGCTCACCACCGGGAGGGGAAGATACGCAGTATTTT. It codes for CASSPPGGEDTQYF.

This clonotype has a count of ten or more. V usage is TRBV7-2 and J usage is TRBJ2-1; TRBD2 matches 7 bases. Unmatched junction bases numbered 4, after V lost 8 bases and J lost 6 bases. CDR1 and CDR2 from the germline V gene are SGHTA and FQGNSA. The CDR3 covers 12 residues. This CDR3 is CASGAGVNEQFF. The CDR3 nucleotides read TGTGCCAGCGGGGCGGGAGTCAATGAGCAGTTCTTC.

The rearrangement uses TRBV20-1 and TRBJ2-7, with 9 bases matching TRBD2. The V gene end was trimmed by 0 bases and the J gene end by 3 bases; junction bases not matched to a gene: 9. The CDR3 is 16 amino acids. CDR1 is DFQATT, CDR2 SNEGSKA, per germline (reference sequence). This chain's CDR3 is CSARDFGREGDYEQYF. The CDR3 bases are TGCAGTGCTAGAGATTTCGGGCGGGAGGGTGACTACGAGCAGTACTTC.

This clonotype appeared a few times. This rearrangement joins TRBV7-9 to TRBJ2-7, with D maybe TRBD1 (6 bases). The V end was cut by 5 bases, the J end by 1 base, with 12 bases between. CDR1 and CDR2 from the germline V gene are SEHNR and FQNEAQ (reference sequence). This CDR3 contains 14 residues. The DNA of the CDR3 is TGTGCCAGCAGCCAAAGGGGGTTATCCTACGAGCAGTACTTC. This sequence encodes CASSQRGLSYEQYF. The complete variable domain, with remaining parts taken from reference TRBV7-9 and TRBJ2-7, reads DTGVSQNPRHKITKRGQNVTFRCDPISEHNRLYWYRQTLGQGPEFLTYFQNEAQLEKSRLLSDRFSAERPKGSFSTLEIQRTEQGDSAMYLCASSQRGLSYEQYFGPGTRLTVT.

This clonotype was seen only a few times. The V call is TRBV12-3 or TRBV12-4, the J call TRBJ2-7, with TRBD2 matching 11 bases. The CDR3 spans 15 residues. Trimming at V came to 8 bases and at J to 5 bases, leaving 11 bases not matched to a gene. CDR3 sequence reads: CASAYTSGSGNEQYF. In nucleotides, the CDR3 is TGTGCCAGCGCGTACACTAGCGGGAGCGGCAACGAGCAGTACTTC.

This clonotype was counted a few times. The chain employs TRBV14 and TRBJ2-5; tentative D call: TRBD1 (6 bases). V was cut by 0 bases and J by 4 bases, with 21 bases left in between. Germline values: CDR1 SGHDN, CDR2 FVKESK. The CDR3 contains 18 residues. The CDR3 nucleotides read TGTGCCAGCAGCCAAGATCTCAACAGGGCCGGGGATCGAGAGACCCAGTACTTC. Amino acid sequence: CASSQDLNRAGDRETQYF.

Concerning this clonotype itself: A read error may produce the germline difference seen at one junction end. V is TRBV3-1 and J is TRBJ2-2; 8 bases align to TRBD1. The germline gives CDR1 LGHDT, CDR2 YNNKEL (reference sequence). The CDR3 extends over 17 amino acids. CDR3 residues: CTSSPPDRGPNTGELFF. For the CDR3, the DNA is TGTACCAGCAGCCCCCCCGACAGGGGCCCGAACACCGGGGAGCTGTTTTTT.

Many counts were recorded for this clonotype. The chain carries TRBV7-9 and TRBJ2-3; D gene ambiguous. The V gene lost 5 bases and the J gene lost 1 base, with 4 bases spanning the gap. Per germline, CDR1 SEHNR and CDR2 FQNEAQ (reference sequence). This CDR3 contains 12 residues. The CDR3 region has the DNA TGTGCCAGCAGCCTCCGCACAGATACGCAGTATTTT. It codes for CASSLRTDTQYF.